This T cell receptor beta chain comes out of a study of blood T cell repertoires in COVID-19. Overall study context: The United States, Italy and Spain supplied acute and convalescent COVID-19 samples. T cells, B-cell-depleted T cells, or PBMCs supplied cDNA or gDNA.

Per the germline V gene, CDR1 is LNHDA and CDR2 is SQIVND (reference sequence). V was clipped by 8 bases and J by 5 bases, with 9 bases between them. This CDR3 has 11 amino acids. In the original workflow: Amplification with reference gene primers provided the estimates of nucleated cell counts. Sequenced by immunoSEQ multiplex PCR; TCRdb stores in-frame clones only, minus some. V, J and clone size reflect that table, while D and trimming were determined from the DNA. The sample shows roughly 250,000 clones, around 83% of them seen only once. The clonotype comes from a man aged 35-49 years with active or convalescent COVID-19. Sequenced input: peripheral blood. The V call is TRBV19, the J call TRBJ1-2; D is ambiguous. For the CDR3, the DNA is TGTGCCAGTTTTGGAGGATATGGCTACACCTTC. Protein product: CASFGGYGYTF.